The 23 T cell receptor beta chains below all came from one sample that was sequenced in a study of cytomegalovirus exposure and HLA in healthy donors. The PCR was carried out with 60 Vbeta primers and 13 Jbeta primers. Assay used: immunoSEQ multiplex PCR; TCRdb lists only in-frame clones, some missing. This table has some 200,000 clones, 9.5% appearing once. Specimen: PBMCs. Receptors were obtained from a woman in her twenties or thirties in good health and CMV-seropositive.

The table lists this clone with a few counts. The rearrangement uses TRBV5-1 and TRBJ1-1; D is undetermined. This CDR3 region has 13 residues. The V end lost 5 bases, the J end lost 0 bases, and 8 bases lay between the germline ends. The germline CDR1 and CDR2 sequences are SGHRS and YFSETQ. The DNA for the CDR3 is TGCGCCAGCAGTGCAGAAATGAACACTGAAGCTTTCTTT. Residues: CASSAEMNTEAFF.

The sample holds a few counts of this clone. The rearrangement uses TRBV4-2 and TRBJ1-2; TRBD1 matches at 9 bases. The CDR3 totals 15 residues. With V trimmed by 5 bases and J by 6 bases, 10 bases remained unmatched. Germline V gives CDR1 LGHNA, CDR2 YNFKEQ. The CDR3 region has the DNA TGTGCCAGCAGCGTCCCGGGACAGGGTTGGGATGGCTACACCTTC. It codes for CASSVPGQGWDGYTF.

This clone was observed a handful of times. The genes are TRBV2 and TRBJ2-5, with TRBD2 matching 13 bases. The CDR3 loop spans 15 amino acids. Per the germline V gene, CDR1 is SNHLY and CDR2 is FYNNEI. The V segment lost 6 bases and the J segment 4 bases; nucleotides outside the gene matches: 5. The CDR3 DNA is TGTGCCAGCAGCGGGACTAGCGGGGTGGGAGAGACCCAGTACTTC. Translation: CASSGTSGVGETQYF.

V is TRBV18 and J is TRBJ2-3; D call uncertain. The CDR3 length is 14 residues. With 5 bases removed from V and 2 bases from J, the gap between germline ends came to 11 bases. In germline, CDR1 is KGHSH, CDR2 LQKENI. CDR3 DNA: TGTGCCAGCTCAACCGTATCGGTCACAGATACGCAGTATTTT. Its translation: CASSTVSVTDTQYF.

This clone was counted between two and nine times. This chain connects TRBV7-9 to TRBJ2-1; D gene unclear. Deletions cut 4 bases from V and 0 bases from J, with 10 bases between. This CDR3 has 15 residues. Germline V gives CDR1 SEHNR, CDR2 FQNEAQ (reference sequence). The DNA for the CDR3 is TGTGCCAGCAGCTCGAAGACAAGCTCCTACAATGAGCAGTTCTTC. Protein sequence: CASSSKTSSYNEQFF. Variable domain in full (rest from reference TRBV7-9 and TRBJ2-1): DTGVSQNPRHKITKRGQNVTFRCDPISEHNRLYWYRQTLGQGPEFLTYFQNEAQLEKSRLLSDRFSAERPKGSFSTLEIQRTEQGDSAMYLCASSSKTSSYNEQFFGPGTRLTVL.

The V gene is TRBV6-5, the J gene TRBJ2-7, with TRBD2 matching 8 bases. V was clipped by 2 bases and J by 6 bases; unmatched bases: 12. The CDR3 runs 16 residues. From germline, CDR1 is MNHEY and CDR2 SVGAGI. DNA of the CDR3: TGTGCCAGCAGTTACGGGTACACGGGAGGGCCGGGCGAGCAGTACTTC. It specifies CASSYGYTGGPGEQYF.

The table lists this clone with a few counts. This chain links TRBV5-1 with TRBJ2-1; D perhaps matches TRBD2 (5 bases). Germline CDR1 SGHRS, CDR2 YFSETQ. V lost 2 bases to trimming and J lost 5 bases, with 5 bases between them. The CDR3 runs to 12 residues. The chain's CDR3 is CASSLLDNEQFF. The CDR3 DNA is TGCGCCAGCAGCTTACTAGACAATGAGCAGTTCTTC.

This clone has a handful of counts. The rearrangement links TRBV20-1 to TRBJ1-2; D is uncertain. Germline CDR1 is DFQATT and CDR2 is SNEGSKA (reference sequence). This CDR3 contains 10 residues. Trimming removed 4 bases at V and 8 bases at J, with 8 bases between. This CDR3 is CSAIQAGYTF. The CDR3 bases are TGCAGTGCTATTCAAGCGGGCTACACCTTC.

This CDR3 is CAISAGAQGNYGYTF. Written as DNA, the CDR3 is TGTGCCATCAGTGCCGGAGCACAGGGAAACTATGGCTACACCTTC. V gene TRBV10-3 combines with J gene TRBJ1-2, with D tentatively TRBD1 (6 bases). CDR1 is ENHRY, CDR2 SYGVKD, per germline. Trimming shortened V by 4 bases and J by 2 bases, and 14 bases separated the two germline ends. The CDR3 has 15 residues.

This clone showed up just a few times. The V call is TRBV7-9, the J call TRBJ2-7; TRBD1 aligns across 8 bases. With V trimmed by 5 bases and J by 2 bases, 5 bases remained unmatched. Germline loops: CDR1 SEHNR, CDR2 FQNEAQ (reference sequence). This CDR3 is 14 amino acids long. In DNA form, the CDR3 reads TGTGCCAGCAGCGCCGGACAGGGAGCCTACGAGCAGTACTTC. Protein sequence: CASSAGQGAYEQYF.

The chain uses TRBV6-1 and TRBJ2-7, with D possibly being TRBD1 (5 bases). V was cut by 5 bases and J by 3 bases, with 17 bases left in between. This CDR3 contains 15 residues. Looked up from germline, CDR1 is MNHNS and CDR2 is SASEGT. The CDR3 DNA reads TGTGCCAGCAGTTTCAGGGTTACTACCTACTACGAGCAGTACTTC. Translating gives CASSFRVTTYYEQYF.

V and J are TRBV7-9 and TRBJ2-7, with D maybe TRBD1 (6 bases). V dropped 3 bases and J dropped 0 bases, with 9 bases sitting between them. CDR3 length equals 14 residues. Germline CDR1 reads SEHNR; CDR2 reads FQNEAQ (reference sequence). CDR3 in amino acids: CASSLTGDSYEQYF. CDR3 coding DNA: TGTGCCAGCAGCTTGACAGGAGACTCCTACGAGCAGTACTTC.

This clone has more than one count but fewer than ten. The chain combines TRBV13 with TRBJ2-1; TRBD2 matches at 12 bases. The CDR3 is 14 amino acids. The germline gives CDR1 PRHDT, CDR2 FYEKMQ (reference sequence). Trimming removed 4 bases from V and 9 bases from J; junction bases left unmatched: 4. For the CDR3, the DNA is TGTGCCAGCAGCTCGGGACTAGCGGGCGGTGAGCAGTTCTTC. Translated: CASSSGLAGGEQFF.

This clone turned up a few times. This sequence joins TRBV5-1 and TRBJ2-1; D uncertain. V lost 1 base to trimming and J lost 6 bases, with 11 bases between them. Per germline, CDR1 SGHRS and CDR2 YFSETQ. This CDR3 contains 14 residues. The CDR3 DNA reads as TGCGCCAGCAGCTTGTACATTTCCGCCAATGAGCAGTTCTTC. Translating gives CASSLYISANEQFF.

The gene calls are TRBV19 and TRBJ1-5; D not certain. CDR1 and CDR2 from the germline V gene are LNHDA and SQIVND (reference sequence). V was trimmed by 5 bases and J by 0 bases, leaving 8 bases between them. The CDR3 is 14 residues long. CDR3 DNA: TGTGCCAGTAGTCCGGTGAATAGCAATCAGCCCCAGCATTTT. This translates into CASSPVNSNQPQHF.

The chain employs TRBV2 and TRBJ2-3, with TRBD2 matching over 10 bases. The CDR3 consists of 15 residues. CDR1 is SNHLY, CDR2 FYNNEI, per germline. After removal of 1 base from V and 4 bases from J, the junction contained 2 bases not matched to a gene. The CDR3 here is CASSEVAGGPDTQYF. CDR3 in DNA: TGTGCCAGCAGTGAAGTAGCGGGAGGACCAGATACGCAGTATTTT.

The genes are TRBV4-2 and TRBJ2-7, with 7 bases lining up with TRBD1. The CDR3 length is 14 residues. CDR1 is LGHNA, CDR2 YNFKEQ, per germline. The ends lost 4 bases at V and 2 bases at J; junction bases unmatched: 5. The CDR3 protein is CASSPLGTAYEQYF. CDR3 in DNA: TGTGCCAGCAGCCCCTTGGGGACAGCCTACGAGCAGTACTTC.

The DNA for the CDR3 is TGTGCCAGCAGCCTTCGGGACTCCCCGGATCGATCCTACGAGCAGTACTTC. This gives the protein CASSLRDSPDRSYEQYF. The rearrangement uses TRBV7-2 and TRBJ2-7; TRBD2 is a possible D gene (6 bases). The CDR3 runs to 17 residues. The germline V gene encodes CDR1 SGHTA and CDR2 FQGNSA. Deletions cut 5 bases from V and 1 base from J, with 21 bases between. Drawing the rest from reference TRBV7-2 and TRBJ2-7, the complete variable domain is GAGVSQSPSNKVTEKGKDVELRCDPISGHTALYWYRQSLGQGLEFLIYFQGNSAPDKSGLPSDRFSAERTGGSVSTLTIQRTQQEDSAVYLCASSLRDSPDRSYEQYFGPGTRLTVT.

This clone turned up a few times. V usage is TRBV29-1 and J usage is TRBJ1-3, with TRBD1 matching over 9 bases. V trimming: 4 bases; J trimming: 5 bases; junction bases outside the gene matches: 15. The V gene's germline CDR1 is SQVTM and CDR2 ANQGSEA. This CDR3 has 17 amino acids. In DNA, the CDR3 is TGCAGCGTTGGGGAAGGGCCGGGACAGGGAGGTAGAAACACCATATATTTT. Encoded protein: CSVGEGPGQGGRNTIYF.

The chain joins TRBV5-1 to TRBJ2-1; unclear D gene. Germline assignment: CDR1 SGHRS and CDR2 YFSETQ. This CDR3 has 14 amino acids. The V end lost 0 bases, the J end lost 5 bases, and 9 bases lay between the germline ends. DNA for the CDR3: TGCGCCAGCAGCTTGGGCGTCATGAACAATGAGCAGTTCTTC. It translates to CASSLGVMNNEQFF.

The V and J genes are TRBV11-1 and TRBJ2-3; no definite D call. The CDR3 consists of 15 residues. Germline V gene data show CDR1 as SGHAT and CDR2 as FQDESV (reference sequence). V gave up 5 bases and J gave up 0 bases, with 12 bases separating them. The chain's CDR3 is CASSRGTLSTDTQYF. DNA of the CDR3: TGTGCCAGCAGCCGAGGAACTCTTAGCACAGATACGCAGTATTTT.

CDR3 in amino acids: CASSPDQETQYF. Written as DNA, the CDR3 is TGTGCCAGCAGCCCAGACCAAGAGACCCAGTACTTC. The rearrangement joins TRBV5-6 to TRBJ2-5; D unresolved. With 4 bases removed from V and 0 bases from J, the gap between germline ends came to 4 bases. The length of the CDR3 is 12 residues. Germline CDR1 SGHDT, CDR2 YYEEEE. The full variable domain, its missing parts supplied by reference TRBV5-6 and TRBJ2-5, is DAGVTQSPTHLIKTRGQQVTLRCSPKSGHDTVSWYQQALGQGPQFIFQYYEEEERQRGNFPDRFSGHQFPNYSSELNVNALLLGDSALYLCASSPDQETQYFGPGTRLLVL.

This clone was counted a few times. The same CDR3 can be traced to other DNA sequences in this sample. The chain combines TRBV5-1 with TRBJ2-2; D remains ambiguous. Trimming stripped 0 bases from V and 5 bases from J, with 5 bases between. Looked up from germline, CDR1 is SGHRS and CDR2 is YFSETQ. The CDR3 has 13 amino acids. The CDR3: CASSLGGTGELFF. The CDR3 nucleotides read TGCGCCAGCAGCTTGGGCGGTACCGGGGAGCTGTTTTTT.